Shown below are 15 T cell receptor beta chains from a single sample sequenced in a study of cytomegalovirus exposure and HLA in healthy donors. The PCR made use of 60 Vbeta and 13 Jbeta primers. Only in-frame clones appear in the TCRdb table, and some are missing; sequencing was by immunoSEQ multiplex PCR. This sample's table has 110,000 to 150,000 clones. The sample was PBMCs. All receptors derive from a male donor in good health and CMV-seronegative.

The V call is TRBV6-1, the J call TRBJ2-3; D is possibly TRBD1 (6 bases). The CDR3 sequence is 17 residues long. V lost 1 base to trimming and J lost 1 base, with 15 bases between them. Germline assignment: CDR1 MNHNS and CDR2 SASEGT. The CDR3 DNA reads TGTGCCAGCAGTGAAGATAACTACAGGGTGGGCACAGATACGCAGTATTTT. This gives the protein CASSEDNYRVGTDTQYF.

The chain employs TRBV2 and TRBJ2-1, with 9 nucleotides matching TRBD2. This CDR3 contains 15 residues. J was trimmed by 4 bases and V by 6 bases; bases with no gene match: 7. Germline values: CDR1 SNHLY, CDR2 FYNNEI. CDR3 DNA sequence: TGTGCCAGCAGGCTAGCGGGGAACCAGTACAATGAGCAGTTCTTC. As protein: CASRLAGNQYNEQFF.

The chain is built from TRBV6-1 and TRBJ2-5, with D possibly matching TRBD1 (6 bases). The germline CDR1 and CDR2 sequences are MNHNS and SASEGT. This CDR3 is built from 17 residues. The V end lost 4 bases, the J end lost 5 bases, and 23 bases lay between the germline ends. The CDR3 region is CASSAMLRDKSRETQYF. The CDR3 nucleotides are TGTGCCAGCAGTGCGATGCTCCGGGACAAAAGCCGGGAGACCCAGTACTTC.

In DNA form, the CDR3 reads TGTGCCAGCAGCCACTCGGACACTAATCAGCCCCAGCATTTT. Its protein product is CASSHSDTNQPQHF. V and J are TRBV7-8 and TRBJ1-5; D is perhaps TRBD1 (5 bases). CDR1 SGHVS and CDR2 FQNEAQ come from the germline V gene. V was pared by 5 bases and J by 4 bases, with 12 bases between. The CDR3 spans 14 residues.

The rearrangement uses TRBV5-4 and TRBJ2-4, with 8 bases lining up with TRBD1. CDR1 SGHNT and CDR2 YYREEE come from the germline V gene (reference sequence). The CDR3 runs to 14 residues. The V segment lost 0 bases and the J segment 8 bases; nucleotides outside the gene matches: 4. The DNA for the CDR3 is TGTGCCAGCAGCTTGGCCCAGGGGGCAGACATTCAGTACTTC. Encoded protein: CASSLAQGADIQYF.

The chain carries TRBV11-3 and TRBJ2-5, with 8 bases fitting TRBD1. Germline V CDR1 and CDR2: SGHNT, YENEEA. V lost 1 base to trimming and J lost 1 base; unmatched junction nucleotides: 11. This CDR3 is built from 18 residues. The CDR3 sequence is CASSLASPTGGRQETQYF. DNA for the CDR3: TGTGCCAGCAGCTTAGCCTCCCCCACAGGGGGGCGCCAAGAGACCCAGTACTTC.

The chain has TRBV7-8 and TRBJ1-6, with D possibly being TRBD1 (6 bases). This CDR3 comprises 18 residues. CDR1 is SGHVS and CDR2 is FQNEAQ in the germline V gene. V was clipped by 0 bases and J by 0 bases, with 12 bases between them. The CDR3 protein is CASSLAATGSSYNSPLHF. CDR3 DNA sequence: TGTGCCAGCAGCTTAGCCGCGACAGGAAGCTCCTATAATTCACCCCTCCACTTT. The full variable domain, with the rest looked up from reference TRBV7-8 and TRBJ1-6, is GAGVSQSPRYKVAKRGQDVALRCDPISGHVSLFWYQQALGQGPEFLTYFQNEAQLDKSGLPSDRFFAERPEGSVSTLKIQRTQQEDSAVYLCASSLAATGSSYNSPLHFGNGTRLTVT.

V gene TRBV29-1 combines with J gene TRBJ2-7, with 9 positions matching TRBD1. CDR1 and CDR2 from the germline V gene are SQVTM and ANQGSEA. The CDR3 is 16 amino acids. J lost 5 bases, V lost 0 bases, and 11 bases had no gene match. This CDR3 reads CSVEDGGGTGRNEQYF. CDR3 sequence (DNA): TGCAGCGTTGAAGATGGGGGAGGGACAGGGCGCAACGAGCAGTACTTC.

The chain joins TRBV7-8 to TRBJ2-7, with 10 bases matching TRBD2. Trimming removed 2 bases from V and 2 bases from J; junction bases left unmatched: 6. Germline V gives CDR1 SGHVS, CDR2 FQNEAQ. CDR3 length equals 16 residues. The CDR3 here is CASSLTLAGATYEQYF. In DNA, the CDR3 is TGTGCCAGCAGCTTAACTCTAGCGGGAGCTACCTACGAGCAGTACTTC.

This chain joins TRBV18 and TRBJ2-3, with a weak D call TRBD1 (9 bases). The CDR3 is 14 residues long. V was clipped by 8 bases and J by 9 bases, with 21 bases between them. Germline V gives CDR1 KGHSH, CDR2 LQKENI. Here the CDR3 DNA reads TGTGCCAGCGCGGGGGGACAGGGTTGGAACACGCAGTATTTT. It is translated as CASAGGQGWNTQYF.

The rearrangement uses TRBV15 and TRBJ2-7, with 8 bases matching TRBD1. V shed 3 bases, J shed 5 bases, and the junction held 6 bases outside the gene matches. In germline, CDR1 is LNHNV, CDR2 YYDKDF (reference sequence). This CDR3 spans 14 amino acids. CDR3 loop: CATSRDRVDHEQYF. The CDR3 DNA sequence: TGTGCCACCAGCAGGGACAGGGTCGACCACGAGCAGTACTTC.

The rearrangement joins TRBV30 to TRBJ2-2; 15 bases align to TRBD2. V shed 5 bases and J 4 bases; nucleotides not matched to a gene: 8. This CDR3 is built from 17 residues. Germline V gives CDR1 GTSNPN, CDR2 SVGIG (reference sequence). The CDR3 nucleotides are TGTGCCTGGGGAGGGGGACTAGCGGGAGGTCTCACCGGGGAGCTGTTTTTT. This encodes CAWGGGLAGGLTGELFF.

The chain employs TRBV19 and TRBJ2-3; 7 positions agree with TRBD2. The CDR3 is 17 amino acids. J was trimmed by 2 bases and V by 6 bases; bases with no gene match: 14. Germline lookup yields CDR1 LNHDA and CDR2 SQIVND (reference sequence). The CDR3 DNA reads TGTGCCAGTAGACCCGGACCCCCTAGCGGCCTCACAGATACGCAGTATTTT. It is translated as CASRPGPPSGLTDTQYF.

Regarding this clone: A read error may account for a junction end that differs from germline. The genes are TRBV18 and TRBJ2-1; weak D call: TRBD2 (6 bases). This CDR3 contains 13 residues. Looked up from germline, CDR1 is KGHSH and CDR2 is LQKENI. CDR3 bases: TGTGCCAGCTCCCCACCGTGGGGGGATGAGCAGTTCTTC. Its translation: CASSPPWGDEQFF.

V usage is TRBV19 and J usage is TRBJ2-4; possible D gene TRBD2, 6 bases. Per the germline V gene, CDR1 is LNHDA and CDR2 is SQIVND (reference sequence). The CDR3 loop spans 18 amino acids. V was trimmed by 3 bases and J by 1 base, leaving 19 bases between them. CDR3 nucleotides: TGTGCCAGTAGTATCGACGGGAGTGGTAGTGGGGCCAAAAACATTCAGTACTTC. It translates to CASSIDGSGSGAKNIQYF.